These T cell receptor beta chains were read from a single sample in a study of T cell responses to AZD1222 COVID-19 vaccine. The assay was immunoSEQ multiplex PCR, and TCRdb's table has in-frame clones only and misses some. The sample has around 130,000 clones; 93% are singletons. Here the sequenced sample was peripheral blood, taken on day 0 of AZD1222 vaccination. Receptors were obtained from an adult in good health. Both conserved end residues are part of each CDR3.

TRBV3-1/TRBV3-2	CASSPLWDRDGYTF
TRBV2	CASSDRGQSYEQYF
TRBV2	CASNSGRGTDTQYF
TRBV28	CASREQGRNQPQHF
TRBV3-1/TRBV3-2	CASSQGSQVNYGYTF
TRBV19	CASSIWDGAETDTQYF
TRBV7-8	CASSLGLAGVLSYNEQFF
TRBV15	CATSRDRTGDSYGYTF
TRBV7-9	CASSIGDILNEKLFF
TRBV5-4	CASSLPTSGKWRTQYF
TRBV14	CASSHGDTQYF
TRBV9	CASSVEGRPTDTQYF
TRBV5-1	CASSQAGSYNEQFF
TRBV27	CASSSTGTGGVEQYF
TRBV24-1	CATKGTGGDYGYTF
TRBV29-1	CSVNRGRWTEAFF
TRBV7-3	CASSLGHQTTEAFF
TRBV15	CATSRDDAASGNTIYF